The text below deals with one T cell receptor beta chain. Its antigen is unknown. The sample is drawn from a study of CD4 T cells in relation to SARS-CoV-2 and coronaviruses. Looking at the study overall: PBMCs were cultured with antigen for 10 days before TCR beta sequencing.

CD4+ T cells from unexposed donors were obtained before the COVID-19 pandemic (2011-2018). After roughly 9 days of culture, CD4+ T cells were isolated. Testing used SARS-CoV-2 S/N and four cold-coronavirus spikes on unexposed-donor CD4+ T cells, cells permitting. Method: immunoSEQ multiplex PCR; TCRdb's copy keeps in-frame clones and lacks some. This sample yields about 26,000 clones, of which roughly 73% are seen a single time; around a sixth belongs to the top ten. V lost 6 bases, J lost 6 bases, and 13 bases stayed unmatched. CDR1 is MNHEY, CDR2 SVGAGI, per germline. This CDR3 comprises 15 residues.

V is TRBV6-5 and J is TRBJ2-7, with 8 bases identical to TRBD2. The receptor was derived from a human donor in good health. The sequenced material came from CD4+ T cells from PBMCs, cultured in vitro. In nucleotides, the CDR3 is TGTGCCAGCAGCTCCGGGGGGACTAGTTCCCGCGAGCAGTACTTC. This codes for CASSSGGTSSREQYF.